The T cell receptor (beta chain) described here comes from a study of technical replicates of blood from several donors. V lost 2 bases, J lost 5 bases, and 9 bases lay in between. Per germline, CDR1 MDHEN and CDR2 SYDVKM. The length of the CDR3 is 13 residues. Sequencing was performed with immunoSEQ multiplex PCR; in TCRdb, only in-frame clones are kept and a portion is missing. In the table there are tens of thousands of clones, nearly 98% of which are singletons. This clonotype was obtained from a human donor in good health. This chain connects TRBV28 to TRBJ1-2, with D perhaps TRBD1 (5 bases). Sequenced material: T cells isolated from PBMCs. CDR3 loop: CASSLEQAYGYTF. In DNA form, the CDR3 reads TGTGCCAGCAGTTTAGAACAGGCTTATGGCTACACCTTC.